The clone carrying this TCR beta chain was recorded at least ten times. The data were taken from a study of T cells in Graves' hyperthyroidism and ophthalmopathy. Amplified TCR beta CDR3 regions derived from RNA transcripts. A first-round RT-PCR of the TCR CDR3 used the HTBI primer set. Each CDR3 protein gets one entry after TCRdb re-called the multiplex PCR reads with MiXCR. The sample has 250,000 to 300,000 distinct CDR3 sequences, roughly 15% seen once. Sequenced: blood. This receptor was taken from a woman in her thirties or forties with Graves' hyperthyroidism.

The DNA for the CDR3 is TGTGCCAGCAGTTTTACTTCCGGGTCTCTTTGGTACACCTTC. This encodes CASSFTSGSLWYTF. The chain has TRBV28 and TRBJ1-2; D is uncertain. The germline V gene has CDR1 MDHEN and CDR2 SYDVKM. The V end lost 3 bases, the J end lost 11 bases, and 19 bases lay between the germline ends. The length of the CDR3 is 14 residues.